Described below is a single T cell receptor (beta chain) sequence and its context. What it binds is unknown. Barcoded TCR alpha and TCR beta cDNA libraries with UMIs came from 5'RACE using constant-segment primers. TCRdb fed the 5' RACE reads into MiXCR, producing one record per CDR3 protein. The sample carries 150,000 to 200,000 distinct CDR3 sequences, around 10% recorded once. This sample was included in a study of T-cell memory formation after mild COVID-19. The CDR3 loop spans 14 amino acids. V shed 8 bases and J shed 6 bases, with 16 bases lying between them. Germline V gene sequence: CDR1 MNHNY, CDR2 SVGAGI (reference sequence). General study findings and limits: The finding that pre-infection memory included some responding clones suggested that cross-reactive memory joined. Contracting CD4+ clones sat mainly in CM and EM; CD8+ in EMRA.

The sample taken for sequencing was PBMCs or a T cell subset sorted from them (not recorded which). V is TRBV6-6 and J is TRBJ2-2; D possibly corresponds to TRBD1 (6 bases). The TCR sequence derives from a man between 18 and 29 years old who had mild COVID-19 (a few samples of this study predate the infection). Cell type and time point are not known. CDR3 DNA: TGTGCCAGCGGGAACCGACAGGTAGCCGGGGAGCTGTTTTTT. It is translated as CASGNRQVAGELFF.